This T cell receptor beta chain was profiled in a study of T cells expressing NK-cell markers. TCRdb reworked the 5' RACE reads into one entry per CDR3 protein, no DNA. The sample holds 550,000 to 600,000 distinct CDR3 sequences. Germline V gene data show CDR1 as SGHTA and CDR2 as FQGTGA. There are 15 residues in the CDR3. Material: blood T cells: a sorted CD56 or NKG2C T cell subset, CD4+ or CD8+ T cells, or bulk PBMC T cells (not recorded which). V is TRBV7-3 and J is TRBJ2-7. The sequence derives from a man aged 18 to 30 in good health. The CDR3 protein is CASSLTSDFTYEQYF.